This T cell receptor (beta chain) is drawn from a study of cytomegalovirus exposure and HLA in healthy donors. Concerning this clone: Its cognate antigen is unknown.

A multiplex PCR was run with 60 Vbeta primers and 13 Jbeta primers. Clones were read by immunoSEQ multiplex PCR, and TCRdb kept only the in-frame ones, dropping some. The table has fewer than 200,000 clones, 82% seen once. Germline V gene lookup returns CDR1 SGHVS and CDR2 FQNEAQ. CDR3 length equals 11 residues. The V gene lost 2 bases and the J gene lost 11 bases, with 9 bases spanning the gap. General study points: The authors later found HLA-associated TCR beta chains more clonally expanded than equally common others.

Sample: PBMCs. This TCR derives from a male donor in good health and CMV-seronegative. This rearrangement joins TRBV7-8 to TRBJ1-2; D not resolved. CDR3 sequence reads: CASSLNLAYTF. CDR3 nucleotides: TGTGCCAGCAGCTTAAACCTGGCATACACCTTC.